Each of the 29 T cell receptor beta chains below was sequenced from the same sample in a study of CD8 T cells in Susac syndrome. RNA amounts of about 0.5 to 1 ug underwent reverse transcription with random hexamers. TCRdb reprocessed the immunoSEQ multiplex PCR reads via MiXCR and lists one record per CDR3 protein. The table shows 150,000 to 200,000 distinct CDR3 sequences, with roughly 95% occurring only once. Sequenced: CD4+ T cells from PBMCs. These receptors originate from a human donor with multiple sclerosis.

The sample holds one count of this clonotype. The V call is TRBV6-5, the J call TRBJ1-4; no clear D. Looked up from germline, CDR1 is MNHEY and CDR2 is SVGAGI. The CDR3 extends over 16 amino acids. V was trimmed by 0 bases and J by 4 bases, leaving 12 bases between them. CDR3 sequence (DNA): TGTGCCAGCAGTTACTCCTCCAGACCGATTAATGAAAAACTGTTTTTT. Its translation: CASSYSSRPINEKLFF.

This chain links TRBV4-1 with TRBJ2-3, with 8 bases aligning to TRBD2. The germline V gene has CDR1 MGHRA and CDR2 YSYEKL. The CDR3 sequence is 18 residues long. The ends lost 0 bases at V and 2 bases at J; junction bases unmatched: 10. CDR3 loop: CASSQDRVAGPNTDTQYF. DNA of the CDR3: TGCGCCAGCAGCCAAGATCGGGTAGCGGGGCCAAACACAGATACGCAGTATTTT.

V and J are TRBV5-4 and TRBJ2-6, with D unresolved. The CDR3 length is 14 residues. With 6 bases removed from V and 0 bases from J, the gap between germline ends came to 7 bases. Per the germline V gene, CDR1 is SGHNT and CDR2 is YYREEE (reference sequence). The CDR3 nucleotides are TGTGCCAGCACCCTGAGCTCTGGGGCCAACGTCCTGACTTTC. It translates to CASTLSSGANVLTF.

This chain connects TRBV28 to TRBJ2-5; no firm D call. The CDR3 loop spans 15 amino acids. Trimming took 7 bases from V and 3 from J, leaving 18 bases between them. From germline, CDR1 is MDHEN and CDR2 SYDVKM. In nucleotides, the CDR3 is TGTGCCAGCAACTCGTACTGGAAGCTAAAAGAGACCCAGTACTTC. Translated: CASNSYWKLKETQYF.

CDR3 in DNA: TGTGCCAGCAGTGGGTGGGTAGATGACATTCAGTACTTC. Its translation is CASSGWVDDIQYF. The rearrangement links TRBV11-2 to TRBJ2-4; D is ambiguous. V lost 6 bases and J 8 bases, leaving 14 bases between the germline ends. CDR3 length equals 13 residues. Germline lookup yields CDR1 SGHAT and CDR2 FQNNGV.

The CDR3, as DNA: TGCAGTGCTCACAAAGGCGGCGGCAACACTGAAGCTTTCTTT. Translated: CSAHKGGGNTEAFF. V is TRBV20-1 and J is TRBJ1-1; D is unresolved. This CDR3 spans 14 amino acids. V was pared by 5 bases and J by 2 bases, with 15 bases between. Germline lookup yields CDR1 DFQATT and CDR2 SNEGSKA (reference sequence).

The CDR3 spells CASSPIAGISYNEQFF. For the CDR3, the DNA is TGTGCCAGCAGCCCAATAGCGGGAATCTCCTACAATGAGCAGTTCTTC. The V and J genes are TRBV7-3 and TRBJ2-1; TRBD2 aligns across 8 bases. The CDR3 spans 16 residues. Germline CDR1 and CDR2: SGHTA and FQGTGA. Trimming took 5 bases from V and 0 from J; bases not matched to a gene: 6. The full variable domain, in which reference TRBV7-3 and TRBJ2-1 provide the parts outside the CDR3, is GAGVSQTPSNKVTEKGKYVELRCDPISGHTALYWYRQSLGQGPEFLIYFQGTGAADDSGLPNDRFFAVRPEGSVSTLKIQRTERGDSAVYLCASSPIAGISYNEQFFGPGTRLTVL.

V and J are TRBV19 and TRBJ2-7, with TRBD1 identical over 10 bases. CDR1 is LNHDA and CDR2 is SQIVND in the germline V gene (reference sequence). V shed 5 bases and J 6 bases; nucleotides not matched to a gene: 4. The CDR3 extends over 13 amino acids. The CDR3 reads CASSVGQGGEQYF. The CDR3 coding sequence is TGTGCCAGTAGTGTCGGACAGGGGGGCGAGCAGTACTTC.

V usage is TRBV20-1 and J usage is TRBJ2-1, with 11 bases that match TRBD2. Germline V CDR1 and CDR2: DFQATT, SNEGSKA (reference sequence). CDR3 length: 15 amino acids. The J segment lost 8 bases and the V segment lost 3 bases, leaving 9 bases of the junction unmatched. The CDR3 sequence is CSARVAGGPWDEQFF. In DNA form, the CDR3 reads TGCAGTGCTAGGGTAGCGGGAGGGCCGTGGGATGAGCAGTTCTTC.

The rearrangement uses TRBV20-1 and TRBJ2-1; either TRBD1 or TRBD2 may fit D (7 bases each). Germline V gives CDR1 DFQATT, CDR2 SNEGSKA (reference sequence). V was clipped by 6 bases and J by 5 bases, with 17 bases between them. This CDR3 has 14 amino acids. This chain's CDR3 is CSARGGGGHNEQFF. In nucleotides, the CDR3 is TGCAGTGCCCGAGGGGGCGGGGGCCACAATGAGCAGTTCTTC.

CDR3 bases: TGCGCCAGCAGCCAAGAGGGGACAGGGAGGTACGAGCAGTACTTC. It codes for CASSQEGTGRYEQYF. V gene TRBV4-3 combines with J gene TRBJ2-7; TRBD1 agrees at 9 bases. The CDR3 is 15 amino acids. Unmatched junction bases numbered 4, after V lost 0 bases and J lost 4 bases. Germline CDR1 reads LGHNA; CDR2 reads YSLEER.

This chain uses TRBV30 with TRBJ2-3; 8 bases fit TRBD1. Germline V gives CDR1 GTSNPN, CDR2 SVGIG (reference sequence). The trim removed 2 bases at V and 6 bases at J, leaving 1 base unmatched. This CDR3 comprises 12 residues. CDR3: CAWSRDRDTQYF. The CDR3 nucleotides read TGTGCCTGGAGTCGGGACAGGGATACGCAGTATTTT.

The table lists this clonotype with a count of one. The V gene is TRBV13, the J gene TRBJ2-1, with TRBD2 matching over 15 bases. Germline CDR1 is PRHDT and CDR2 is FYEKMQ (reference sequence). This CDR3 region has 16 residues. V trimming: 5 bases; J trimming: 6 bases; junction bases outside the gene matches: 5. The CDR3 spells CASSQTGLAGGNEQFF. DNA for the CDR3: TGTGCCAGCAGCCAAACGGGACTAGCGGGAGGCAATGAGCAGTTCTTC.

The chain carries TRBV7-9 and TRBJ1-1; D is unclear. The CDR3 is 16 residues long. Per the germline V gene, CDR1 is SEHNR and CDR2 is FQNEAQ (reference sequence). V gave up 5 bases and J gave up 5 bases, with 21 bases separating them. CDR3 nucleotide sequence: TGTGCCAGCAGCCCAGCCTTCCTGGAGCGAGGAACTGAAGCTTTCTTT. It encodes CASSPAFLERGTEAFF.

The chain links TRBV24-1 to TRBJ1-2; D ambiguous. This CDR3 is 12 amino acids long. Germline CDR1 and CDR2: KGHDR and SFDVKD. V was cut by 4 bases and J by 2 bases, with 4 bases left in between. DNA for the CDR3: TGTGCCACCAGTGAGGACAACTATGGCTACACCTTC. Its protein is CATSEDNYGYTF.

This clonotype has a handful of counts. J is TRBJ2-1 and V is TRBV7-9; D is undetermined. V was pared by 3 bases and J by 0 bases, with 6 bases between. Germline V gene sequence: CDR1 SEHNR, CDR2 FQNEAQ (reference sequence). The CDR3 length is 14 residues. CDR3 protein: CASSLGGSYNEQFF. CDR3 nucleotide sequence: TGTGCCAGCAGCTTGGGCGGCTCCTACAATGAGCAGTTCTTC.

The rearrangement links TRBV12-5 to TRBJ2-4; the D gene is possibly TRBD2 (5 bases). CDR3 length: 13 residues. Trimming shortened V by 5 bases and J by 9 bases, and 14 bases separated the two germline ends. Per germline, CDR1 LGHNT and CDR2 FRNRAP. The CDR3 is CASGGSLVSIQYF. CDR3 sequence (DNA): TGTGCTAGTGGTGGCTCACTAGTTAGCATTCAGTACTTC.

The J gene is TRBJ2-1, the V gene TRBV6-1, with 10 bases lining up with TRBD2. The junction had 10 bases not matched to a gene; V was cut back by 6 bases and J by 8 bases. Germline V gene sequence: CDR1 MNHNS, CDR2 SASEGT. The CDR3 sequence is 15 residues long. CDR3 coding DNA: TGTGCCAGCAGATTAGCGGGAGGACTCTTCGATGAGCAGTTCTTC. This encodes CASRLAGGLFDEQFF.

CDR3 sequence (DNA): TGTGCCAGCAGTCAGAAGAACACCGGGGAGCTGTTTTTT. Residues: CASSQKNTGELFF. The gene calls are TRBV7-8 and TRBJ2-2; D is undetermined. The V end lost 6 bases, the J end lost 1 base, and 6 bases lay between the germline ends. The length of the CDR3 is 13 residues. Germline CDR1 is SGHVS and CDR2 is FQNEAQ.

This sequence joins TRBV25-1 and TRBJ2-1, with D unclear. CDR3 length: 15 residues. V was cut by 6 bases and J by 4 bases, with 16 bases left in between. Germline lookup yields CDR1 MGHDK and CDR2 SYGVNS. The CDR3 nucleotides read TGTGCCAGCAGCCCCACGACTGGAGCGTACAATGAGCAGTTCTTC. Protein sequence: CASSPTTGAYNEQFF.

V gene TRBV27 combines with J gene TRBJ2-7, with TRBD2 matching over 13 bases. The CDR3 loop spans 14 amino acids. The germline V gene has CDR1 MNHEY and CDR2 SMNVEV (reference sequence). The trim removed 5 bases at V and 6 bases at J, leaving 4 bases unmatched. CDR3: CASSPRTSGSEQYF. In DNA form, the CDR3 reads TGTGCCAGCAGTCCGCGGACTAGCGGGAGCGAGCAGTACTTC.

The chain uses TRBV4-2 and TRBJ1-1; D gene uncertain. The CDR3 runs to 15 residues. Germline CDR1 and CDR2: LGHNA and YNFKEQ. Trimming took 1 base from V and 4 from J, leaving 13 bases between them. This chain's CDR3 is CASSQASASGTEAFF. CDR3 in DNA: TGTGCCAGCAGCCAAGCCAGTGCCTCGGGCACTGAAGCTTTCTTT.

The V call is TRBV29-1, the J call TRBJ1-5; a weak D match, TRBD1 (6 bases). CDR1 and CDR2 (germline): SQVTM, ANQGSEA. V was shortened by 2 bases and J by 7 bases, with 12 bases between the two germline ends. This CDR3 has 13 amino acids. The CDR3 loop reads CSVESGGGQPQHF. In DNA, the CDR3 is TGCAGCGTTGAATCTGGGGGCGGACAGCCCCAGCATTTT. The full variable domain, its missing parts supplied by reference TRBV29-1 and TRBJ1-5, is SAVISQKPSRDICQRGTSLTIQCQVDSQVTMMFWYRQQPGQSLTLIATANQGSEATYESGFVIDKFPISRPNLTFSTLTVSNMSPEDSSIYLCSVESGGGQPQHFGDGTRLSIL.

The chain has TRBV24-1 and TRBJ2-3; TRBD1 matches at 7 bases. This CDR3 is 15 amino acids long. The V and J ends lost 2 bases and 6 bases, in that order; junction bases with no gene match: 7. Per the germline V gene, CDR1 is KGHDR and CDR2 is SFDVKD. CDR3 sequence: CATSDSRDSADTQYF. For the CDR3, the DNA is TGTGCCACCAGTGATTCCCGGGACAGCGCTGATACGCAGTATTTT.

CDR3 bases: TGCGCCAGCACTAAAGCAGGCAGGACTAATGAAAAACTGTTTTTT. It yields the protein CASTKAGRTNEKLFF. The rearrangement joins TRBV4-1 to TRBJ1-4, with no clear D. The germline V gene encodes CDR1 MGHRA and CDR2 YSYEKL. The CDR3 spans 15 residues. V was clipped by 7 bases and J by 2 bases, with 14 bases between them.

This rearrangement joins TRBV28 to TRBJ2-4, with 8 bases matching TRBD1. The germline CDR1 and CDR2 sequences are MDHEN and SYDVKM. The CDR3 runs to 13 residues. J was trimmed by 6 bases and V by 5 bases; bases with no gene match: 3. The CDR3, as DNA: TGTGCCAGCAGTCGAGGACAGGGAAACATTCAGTACTTC. Protein sequence: CASSRGQGNIQYF.

V gene TRBV30 combines with J gene TRBJ1-2, with D perhaps matching TRBD1 (5 bases). CDR1 GTSNPN and CDR2 SVGIG come from the germline V gene (reference sequence). The CDR3 covers 12 residues. With 0 bases removed from V and 6 bases from J, the gap between germline ends came to 8 bases. The CDR3 nucleotides are TGTGCCTGGAGTGTATCGGGGCATGGCTACACCTTC. Translation: CAWSVSGHGYTF.

This clonotype was counted a few times. The chain has TRBV7-6 and TRBJ2-7, with D perhaps TRBD1 (5 bases). The CDR3 has 11 residues. The V and J ends lost 5 bases and 8 bases respectively, with 10 bases between them. Germline lookup yields CDR1 SGHVS and CDR2 FNYEAQ. The CDR3, as DNA: TGTGCCAGCAGCCAACGGACAAAGCAGTACTTC. Encoded protein: CASSQRTKQYF. The full variable domain, its missing parts supplied by reference TRBV7-6 and TRBJ2-7, is GAGVSQSPRYKVTKRGQDVALRCDPISGHVSLYWYRQALGQGPEFLTYFNYEAQQDKSGLPNDRFSAERPEGSISTLTIQRTEQRDSAMYRCASSQRTKQYFGPGTRLTVT.

The chain is built from TRBV20-1 and TRBJ1-3; D not certain. The V and J ends lost 2 bases and 4 bases respectively, with 6 bases between them. Germline V gives CDR1 DFQATT, CDR2 SNEGSKA (reference sequence). The CDR3 is made up of 12 amino acids. Here the CDR3 reads CSARSKGNTIYF. The CDR3 nucleotides are TGCAGTGCTAGATCGAAAGGAAACACCATATATTTT.